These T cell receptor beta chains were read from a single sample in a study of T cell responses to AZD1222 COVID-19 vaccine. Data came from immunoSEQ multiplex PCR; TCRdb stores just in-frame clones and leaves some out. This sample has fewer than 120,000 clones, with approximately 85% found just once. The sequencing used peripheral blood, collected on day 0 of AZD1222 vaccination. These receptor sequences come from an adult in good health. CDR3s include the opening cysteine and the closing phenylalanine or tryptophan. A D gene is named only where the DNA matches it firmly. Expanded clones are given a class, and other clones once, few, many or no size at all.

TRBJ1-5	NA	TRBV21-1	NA	CASIPRPRQPQHF	TGTGCCAGTATACCCCGGCCGAGACAGCCCCAGCATTTT
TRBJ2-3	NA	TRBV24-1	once	CATSRIGVQTDTQYF	TGTGCCACCTCCCGCATTGGGGTACAGACAGATACGCAGTATTTT
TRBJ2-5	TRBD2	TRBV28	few	CASSYPWRGLAGGPGETQYF	TGTGCCAGCAGTTACCCATGGAGGGGACTAGCGGGAGGGCCCGGGGAGACCCAGTACTTC
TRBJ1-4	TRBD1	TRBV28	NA	CASSLAGTGDEKLFF	TGTGCCAGCAGTCTCGCCGGGACAGGGGACGAAAAACTGTTTTTT
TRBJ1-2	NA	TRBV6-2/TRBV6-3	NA	CASSWANYGYTF	TGTGCCAGCAGTTGGGCTAACTATGGCTACACCTTC
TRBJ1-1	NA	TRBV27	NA	CASSLHKGGTEAFF	TGTGCCAGCAGTTTGCATAAGGGGGGCACTGAAGCTTTCTTT
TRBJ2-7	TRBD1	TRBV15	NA	CATSSRLTGVYEQYF	TGTGCCACCAGCAGCCGTTTGACAGGGGTCTACGAGCAGTACTTC
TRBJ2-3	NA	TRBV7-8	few	CASSLAGGTDTQYF	TGTGCCAGCAGCTTAGCAGGGGGCACAGATACGCAGTATTTT
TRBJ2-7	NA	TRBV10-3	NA	CAIRDPYEQYF	TGTGCCATCAGGGACCCCTACGAGCAGTACTTC
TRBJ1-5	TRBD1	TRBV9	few	CASSVGDRGDQPQHF	TGTGCCAGCAGCGTAGGGGACAGGGGTGATCAGCCCCAGCATTTT
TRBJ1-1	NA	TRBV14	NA	CASRAELNTEAFF	TGTGCCAGCAGGGCCGAATTGAACACTGAAGCTTTCTTT
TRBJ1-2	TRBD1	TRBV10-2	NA	CASRPGGAGYGYTF	TGCGCCAGCAGACCAGGGGGCGCAGGATATGGCTACACCTTC
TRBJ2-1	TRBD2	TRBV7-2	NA	CASSLGTSGGRNEQFF	TGTGCCAGCAGCTTAGGTACTAGCGGGGGCCGCAATGAGCAGTTCTTC
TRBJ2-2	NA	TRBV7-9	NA	CASRIGGNRVIGELFF	TGTGCCAGCAGAATTGGGGGAAACAGAGTTATCGGGGAGCTGTTTTTT
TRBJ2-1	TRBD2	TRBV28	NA	CASKAGTYNEQFF	TGTGCCAGCAAAGCGGGAACATACAATGAGCAGTTCTTC
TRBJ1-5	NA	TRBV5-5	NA	CASSLQGPNSNQPQHF	TGTGCCAGCAGCCTACAGGGACCTAATAGCAATCAGCCCCAGCATTTT
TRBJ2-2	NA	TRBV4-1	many	CASSQTHTGELFF	TGCGCCAGCAGTCAGACACACACCGGGGAGCTGTTTTTT
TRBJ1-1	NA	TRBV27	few	CASSLARVRATEAFF	TGTGCCAGCAGCTTAGCTAGAGTAAGAGCCACTGAAGCTTTCTTT
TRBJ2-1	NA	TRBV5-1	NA	CASSPRTTRDEQFF	TGCGCCAGCAGCCCAAGGACAACTAGAGATGAGCAGTTCTTC
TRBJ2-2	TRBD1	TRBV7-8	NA	CASSFRRETGGHGELFF	TGTGCCAGCAGCTTTCGTCGTGAGACAGGGGGCCACGGGGAGCTGTTTTTT
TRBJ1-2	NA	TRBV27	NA	CASSLTGGVGYTF	TGTGCCAGCAGTCTCACGGGGGGGGTTGGCTACACCTTC
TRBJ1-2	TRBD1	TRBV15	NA	CATSRLGQGMAGYTF	TGTGCCACCAGCAGACTAGGACAGGGAATGGCTGGCTACACCTTC
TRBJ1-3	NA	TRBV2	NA	CASSELGGSSGNTIYF	TGTGCCAGCAGTGAATTGGGGGGCTCCTCTGGAAACACCATATATTTT
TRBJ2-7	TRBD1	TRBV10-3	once	CAISGTGVSYEQYF	TGTGCCATCAGTGGGACAGGCGTCTCCTACGAGCAGTACTTC
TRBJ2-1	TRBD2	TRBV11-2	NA	CASSLGLAGAYNEQFF	TGTGCCAGCAGCCTTGGACTAGCGGGGGCCTACAATGAGCAGTTCTTC
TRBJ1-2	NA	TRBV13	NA	CASSLGSGGYGYTF	TGTGCCAGCAGCTTAGGCTCGGGGGGCTATGGCTACACCTTC